The 14 T cell receptor beta chains listed next were all sequenced from one sample in a study of T cells in Graves' hyperthyroidism and ophthalmopathy. Amplified regions were TCR beta CDR3 sequences from RNA transcripts. The TCR CDR3 first-round RT-PCR relied on the HTBI primer set. Using its own MiXCR run on the multiplex PCR reads, TCRdb lists one record per CDR3 protein. The repertoire includes hundreds of thousands of distinct CDR3 sequences, about two fifths of them detected once, and 7.5% to 9.5% sits in the top ten. The sample consisted of blood. Every receptor here comes from a man aged 18 to 30 with Graves' hyperthyroidism.

This CDR3 reads CASSETRQPPNTF. The DNA of the CDR3 is TGTGCCAGCAGTGAAACTAGACAGCCCCCTAATACCTTC. The chain has TRBV2 and TRBJ1-2; possible D gene TRBD1, 5 bases. Trimming pared 2 bases from V and 14 bases from J, leaving 18 bases between. The CDR3 has 13 residues. Germline V lookup: CDR1 SNHLY, CDR2 FYNNEI.

V and J are TRBV13 and TRBJ2-7; D is undetermined. V lost 5 bases, J lost 5 bases, and 16 bases lay in between. Germline V CDR1 and CDR2: PRHDT, FYEKMQ (reference sequence). CDR3 length equals 14 residues. The CDR3 sequence: CASSPPSRNHEQYF. DNA for the CDR3: TGTGCCAGCAGCCCGCCCTCCAGGAACCACGAGCAGTACTTC. The full variable domain, rest sourced from reference TRBV13 and TRBJ2-7, is AAGVIQSPRHLIKEKRETATLKCYPIPRHDTVYWYQQGPGQDPQFLISFYEKMQSDKGSIPDRFSAQQFSDYHSELNMSSLELGDSALYFCASSPPSRNHEQYFGPGTRLTVT.

This clonotype showed up many times. This chain connects TRBV7-2 to TRBJ2-5, with D perhaps matching TRBD1 (5 bases). The V gene lost 8 bases and the J gene lost 4 bases, with 14 bases spanning the gap. The length of the CDR3 is 13 residues. CDR1 SGHTA and CDR2 FQGNSA come from the germline V gene. The CDR3 DNA is TGTGCCAGCGAGGACATCCTCCGAGAGACCCAGTACTTC. Translation: CASEDILRETQYF.

This clonotype was recorded a few times. The V gene is TRBV20-1, the J gene TRBJ2-2; TRBD2 matches at 11 bases. V trimming: 3 bases; J trimming: 5 bases; junction bases outside the gene matches: 8. Germline V gives CDR1 DFQATT, CDR2 SNEGSKA (reference sequence). The CDR3 spans 16 residues. The CDR3 DNA is TGCAGTGCTAGCGGACTAGCGGGTCGCAGAACCGGGGAGCTGTTTTTT. Protein product: CSASGLAGRRTGELFF.

The V gene is TRBV10-3, the J gene TRBJ1-6; 11 bases line up with TRBD1. This CDR3 comprises 15 residues. Germline assignment: CDR1 ENHRY and CDR2 SYGVKD. V gave up 2 bases and J gave up 7 bases; unmatched junction bases: 1. The CDR3 loop is CAISEGTGGNSPLHF. CDR3 DNA: TGTGCCATCAGTGAGGGGACAGGGGGAAATTCACCCCTCCACTTT.

This clonotype was counted many times. V and J are TRBV19 and TRBJ1-5; no clear D. Trimming removed 8 bases at V and 5 bases at J, with 10 bases between. This CDR3 comprises 12 residues. Germline V CDR1 and CDR2: LNHDA, SQIVND (reference sequence). The CDR3 DNA reads as TGTGCCAGTCCGACGATAGATCAGCCCCAGCATTTT. Its translation: CASPTIDQPQHF.

This clonotype was found a few times. The V gene is TRBV9, the J gene TRBJ2-2; D unresolved. The CDR3 spans 15 residues. Trimming removed 4 bases from V and 0 bases from J, with 10 bases in between. Germline values: CDR1 SGDLS, CDR2 YYNGEE. CDR3: CASSPPTANTGELFF. The CDR3 DNA follows: TGTGCCAGCAGCCCCCCGACGGCGAACACCGGGGAGCTGTTTTTT.

Comment on this clonotype: This clone may be a read error of a much larger clone one base away. Because it lacks the conserved phenylalanine or tryptophan at the end, this CDR3 is likely a read error. The rearrangement uses TRBV29-1 and TRBJ2-7; D gene ambiguous. Per the germline V gene, CDR1 is SQVTM and CDR2 is ANQGSEA. This CDR3 contains 11 residues. V dropped 7 bases and J dropped 0 bases, with 7 bases sitting between them. The CDR3 here is CSARISYEQYS. CDR3 sequence (DNA): TGCAGCGCCCGGATCTCCTACGAGCAGTACTCC.

This clonotype was counted at least ten times. V is TRBV12-3 or TRBV12-4 and J is TRBJ2-2; possibly TRBD1 for D (6 bases). This CDR3 is built from 15 residues. The V gene lost 7 bases and the J gene lost 0 bases, with 12 bases spanning the gap. CDR3 sequence (DNA): TGTGCCAGCACCGTCGGGACACCGAACACCGGGGAGCTGTTTTTT. Amino acids: CASTVGTPNTGELFF.

The genes are TRBV24-1 and TRBJ1-1, with D hard to call. This CDR3 is built from 13 residues. Germline V gene lookup returns CDR1 KGHDR and CDR2 SFDVKD. V was pared by 6 bases and J by 3 bases, with 10 bases between. The CDR3: CATSSSGYTEAFF. CDR3 bases: TGTGCCACCAGTTCCTCCGGCTACACTGAAGCTTTCTTT.

In its sample, this clonotype was seen many times. V gene TRBV20-1 combines with J gene TRBJ1-5, with a possible D match to TRBD1 (5 bases). Trimming cost V 0 bases and J 7 bases, with 16 bases left between them. Germline V CDR1 and CDR2: DFQATT, SNEGSKA (reference sequence). The CDR3 runs 15 residues. This CDR3 reads CSARDPGGEGQPQHF. CDR3 DNA sequence: TGCAGTGCTAGAGATCCCGGGGGAGAGGGACAGCCCCAGCATTTT.

Comment on this clonotype: One end of the junction fails to match germline, which may point to a read error. This chain joins TRBV15 and TRBJ2-2; 7 nucleotides line up with TRBD2. CDR3 length equals 16 residues. The germline V gene encodes CDR1 LNHNV and CDR2 YYDKDF (reference sequence). The CDR3 sequence is CATSREGLSGTGELSW. In DNA, the CDR3 is TGTGCCACCAGCAGAGAGGGACTAAGTGGAACCGGGGAGCTGTCTTGG.

The gene calls are TRBV9 and TRBJ2-7; D might be TRBD1 (5 bases). The V end lost 0 bases, the J end lost 4 bases, and 23 bases lay between the germline ends. The CDR3 is 18 amino acids. CDR1 is SGDLS and CDR2 is YYNGEE in the germline V gene. CDR3 in DNA: TGTGCCAGCAGCGTAGGAGGAACAGGCCGGCTTGGGTTGTACGAGCAGTACTTC. It is translated as CASSVGGTGRLGLYEQYF.

The CDR3 loop is CSVVRDRGPYEQYF. The CDR3 DNA reads as TGCAGCGTTGTCCGGGACAGGGGACCCTACGAGCAGTACTTC. J is TRBJ2-7 and V is TRBV29-1; 10 nucleotides align to TRBD1. CDR1 is SQVTM and CDR2 is ANQGSEA in the germline V gene. The CDR3 contains 14 residues. V shed 4 bases and J 2 bases; nucleotides not matched to a gene: 5.